Listed below are T cell receptor beta chains from one sample, sequenced in a study of cytomegalovirus exposure and HLA in healthy donors. Using immunoSEQ multiplex PCR, the repertoire was profiled, and TCRdb retains in-frame clones only, with some absent. The sample yields about 80,000 clones, approximately 75% seen once. The sample taken for sequencing was PBMCs. These receptors all come from a woman aged 40 to 50 in good health and CMV-seronegative. CDR3s include the opening cysteine and the closing phenylalanine or tryptophan. D genes are given only for firm matches. Some rows mark clone size as missing; the rest say once, few, many or name a class of expanded clone.

cdr3_nt	cdr3_aa	j_call	clone_size	v_call	d_call
TGCGCCAGCAGCTTGAGGCAGGGGGTTCGGAACACTGAAGCTTTCTTT	CASSLRQGVRNTEAFF	TRBJ1-1	-	TRBV5-1	TRBD1
TGTGCCAGCAGCTCGGACAGACTGTGGGGTTTT	CASSSDRLWGF	TRBJ2-3	-	TRBV7-8	-
TGTGCCAGCTCACCGGGGCCGCAGCCCCAGCATTTT	CASSPGPQPQHF	TRBJ1-5	-	TRBV18	-
TGTGCCAGCAGTTCACCTTACAGGGGGAATTACGAGCAGTACTTC	CASSSPYRGNYEQYF	TRBJ2-7	few	TRBV6-5	TRBD1
TGTGCCAGCAGTGGGTTTAGACAGACCGGGGAGCTGTTTTTT	CASSGFRQTGELFF	TRBJ2-2	-	TRBV2	-
TGTGCCAGCAGCGCCCGGGACAGGGTGAGTTACGAGCAGTACTTC	CASSARDRVSYEQYF	TRBJ2-7	-	TRBV5-6	TRBD1
TGCGCCAGCAGCTTGACGGGACAGGGGGCCGGCTTGGCTTTCTTT	CASSLTGQGAGLAFF	TRBJ1-1	-	TRBV5-1	TRBD1
TGTGCCAGTAGTACCATCCAACTAGTCACCAATGAGCAGTTCTTC	CASSTIQLVTNEQFF	TRBJ2-1	-	TRBV19	-
TGTGCCAGCAGTTTAGAAGCAGGGGGTTCCTACGAGCAGTACTTC	CASSLEAGGSYEQYF	TRBJ2-7	-	TRBV27	TRBD1
TGTGCCAGCAGTGACGCAGGCCTTTCGGAAAAACTGTTTTTT	CASSDAGLSEKLFF	TRBJ1-4	-	TRBV2	-
TGTGCCACCAGCAGATCTCGGACAGGGATACTCTACAATGAGCAGTTCTTC	CATSRSRTGILYNEQFF	TRBJ2-1	-	TRBV15	TRBD1
TGTGCCATCAGTGTTGGGGGGTCGGGTGGCTACACCTTC	CAISVGGSGGYTF	TRBJ1-2	-	TRBV10-3	-
TGTGCCAGCTCGGTTTCCGTCAGAAGCACAGATACGCAGTATTTT	CASSVSVRSTDTQYF	TRBJ2-3	-	TRBV18	-
TGCGCCAGCAGCCAAGCCGGGGGACCGGGGGGGGAGACCCAGTACTTC	CASSQAGGPGGETQYF	TRBJ2-5	-	TRBV4-1	TRBD2
TGTGCCAGCAGCCACCCCGGGAGCGGCACCTACAATGAGCAGTTCTTC	CASSHPGSGTYNEQFF	TRBJ2-1	once	TRBV14	-
TGCGCCACCAAGGGGACTAGCGGGAGCCCCGAGCAGTACTTC	CATKGTSGSPEQYF	TRBJ2-7	-	TRBV5-1	TRBD2
TGTGCCAGCAGCTTGGACGCGGCTCCCACAGATACGCAGTATTTT	CASSLDAAPTDTQYF	TRBJ2-3	once	TRBV5-6	-
TGTGCCAGCGGGGGGGCGGCAAATGAGCAGTTCTTC	CASGGAANEQFF	TRBJ2-1	-	TRBV7-3	-
TGTGCCAGCAGCTTAACGAGAGACCCGACAGGGGATGGCAATGAGCAGTTCTTC	CASSLTRDPTGDGNEQFF	TRBJ2-1	-	TRBV7-3	TRBD1
TGTGCCAGCAGCTTGGACCTACAGGGGTGGCTGTTTTTT	CASSLDLQGWLFF	TRBJ2-2	-	TRBV5-4	TRBD1
TGCAGTGCTAAGACAGACTACGAGCAGTACTTC	CSAKTDYEQYF	TRBJ2-7	-	TRBV20-1	-
TGTGCCAGCAGGGATCCCCGGGACAGTCTTTATAACATTCAGTACTTC	CASRDPRDSLYNIQYF	TRBJ2-4	-	TRBV9	TRBD1
TGTGCCACCCAGCCAGGACGCCAGGGGGGCTACACCTTC	CATQPGRQGGYTF	TRBJ1-2	-	TRBV18	-
TGTGCCAGCAGCTTATCGGGGACTAGCGGTCGCTACGAGCAGTACTTC	CASSLSGTSGRYEQYF	TRBJ2-7	-	TRBV7-9	TRBD2
TGCGCCAGCAGCTGGATGGACAGGCTCTACGAGCAGTACTTC	CASSWMDRLYEQYF	TRBJ2-7	few	TRBV5-1	TRBD1
TGTGCCAGCAGTGATAGTAACAGGGGGCTTACAGGCAATCAGCCCCAGCATTTT	CASSDSNRGLTGNQPQHF	TRBJ1-5	-	TRBV6-1	TRBD1
TGTGCCAGCAGTTCGGGGCTAGCGGGGGGAAACACAGATACGCAGTATTTT	CASSSGLAGGNTDTQYF	TRBJ2-3	-	TRBV28	TRBD2
TGTGCCATCAGTGAGTTCGAGACCAAAAACATTCAGTACTTC	CAISEFETKNIQYF	TRBJ2-4	-	TRBV10-3	-
TGTGCCAGCAGCTTATCCGGGGTCCGGGCTTCCGAGACCCAGTACTTC	CASSLSGVRASETQYF	TRBJ2-5	few	TRBV13	-
TGCAGCGTTGAAGATCCAAGGCGGGGCACTGAAGCTTTCTTT	CSVEDPRRGTEAFF	TRBJ1-1	-	TRBV29-1	-
TGTGCCAGCAGTTTAGGGACAGGGGGCACCGGGGAGCTGTTTTTT	CASSLGTGGTGELFF	TRBJ2-2	-	TRBV27	TRBD1
TGTGCCAGCAGTCGGAACTGGGGGGCTAACTATGGCTACACCTTC	CASSRNWGANYGYTF	TRBJ1-2	-	TRBV28	-
TGTGCCAGCAGTGAACAAAGCGGGGGAGGAGAGACCCAGTACTTC	CASSEQSGGGETQYF	TRBJ2-5	-	TRBV6-1	TRBD2
TGTGCCAGCAGCTTAAGGGGGGGCCTCAATGAGCAGTTCTTC	CASSLRGGLNEQFF	TRBJ2-1	-	TRBV11-3	-
TGTGCCACTACACCCGGGACTAAATCTAGCACAGATACGCAGTATTTT	CATTPGTKSSTDTQYF	TRBJ2-3	once	TRBV19	TRBD2
TGTGCCAGCAGCTTAGCTCGGCCCGCGGGAGAGACCCAGTACTTC	CASSLARPAGETQYF	TRBJ2-5	-	TRBV7-9	-
TGCGCCAGCAGTCGATCCGGGACTAGCGGTCCTGATGAGCAGTTCTTC	CASSRSGTSGPDEQFF	TRBJ2-1	-	TRBV4-1	TRBD2
TGTGCCAGCAGCGTACCAAGCGGGAGTTCGGGGGAGCTGTTTTTT	CASSVPSGSSGELFF	TRBJ2-2	-	TRBV9	TRBD2
TGCAGCCCGAAGGGGATTTCTAGCACAGATACGCAGTATTTT	CSPKGISSTDTQYF	TRBJ2-3	-	TRBV29-1	-
TGTGCCAGTAGTATAGGGCGCGGGGGTTCCTACGAGCAGTACTTC	CASSIGRGGSYEQYF	TRBJ2-7	-	TRBV19	TRBD2
TGTGCCAGTAGTGCCTCCCAGGGGTTCCAGCCCCAGCATTTT	CASSASQGFQPQHF	TRBJ1-5	-	TRBV19	-
TGTGCCAGCAGGCGGCGGATGGCGGAAGGAAACACCATATATTTT	CASRRRMAEGNTIYF	TRBJ1-3	-	TRBV7-8	-
TGCGCCAGCAGCCGCCAAACTAGCGGGAGTGTCACAGATACGCAGTATTTT	CASSRQTSGSVTDTQYF	TRBJ2-3	few	TRBV4-1	TRBD2
TGTGCCAGCTGTAAACAGGGCGGCACTGAAGCTTTCTTT	CASCKQGGTEAFF	TRBJ1-1	-	TRBV6-6	-
TGCGCCAGCAGCCAAGGGACTAGCGGGGAGAGAATCTACGAGCAGTACTTC	CASSQGTSGERIYEQYF	TRBJ2-7	-	TRBV5-1	TRBD2
TGTGCCAGCAGTGAAATATTGAGCAATCAGCCCCAGCATTTT	CASSEILSNQPQHF	TRBJ1-5	-	TRBV25-1	-
TGTGCTAGTGGTTCGACAGGGCTCTATGGCTACACCTTC	CASGSTGLYGYTF	TRBJ1-2	few	TRBV12-5	TRBD1
TGTGCCAGTAGTCCAGGACTAGCGGGAGGTAGAGGAGCCTACAATGAGCAGTTCTTC	CASSPGLAGGRGAYNEQFF	TRBJ2-1	-	TRBV19	TRBD2
TGTGCCAGCAGTTTACACACGACAGGGAGACTCACTGAAGCTTTCTTT	CASSLHTTGRLTEAFF	TRBJ1-1	-	TRBV27	TRBD1
TGCGCCAGCAGCCAAGAATTAGCGGGAGCACGAGAGACCCAGTACTTC	CASSQELAGARETQYF	TRBJ2-5	few	TRBV4-3	TRBD2
TGTGCCAGCAGTTCGCAGGGTAATCAGCCCCAGCATTTT	CASSSQGNQPQHF	TRBJ1-5	-	TRBV6-1	-